The T cell receptor (beta chain) under discussion was sequenced for a study of T cells in Graves' hyperthyroidism and ophthalmopathy. Newly diagnosed hyperthyroidism patients aged 18 to 65 years had disease lasting under 2 months. Diagnoses used clinical symptoms, serum thyroxine and TRAb, thyroid ultrasound and orbital computed tomography. At least ten counts were recorded for this clonotype. V shed 3 bases, J shed 2 bases, and the junction held 7 bases outside the gene matches. CDR1 is SGHRS, CDR2 YFSETQ, per germline. The CDR3 has 16 residues. RNA transcripts served as the template for amplifying TCR beta CDR3 regions. The HTBI primer set was used in a first-round RT-PCR of the TCR CDR3. TCRdb re-derived calls from the multiplex PCR reads in MiXCR, one entry per CDR3 protein. Here the sample spans about 200,000 distinct CDR3 sequences, about 17% being singletons.

Input material: blood. This receptor was identified in a man aged 35 to 55 with Graves' hyperthyroidism. The gene calls are TRBV5-1 and TRBJ2-2; 7 nucleotides agree with TRBD1. CDR3 sequence (DNA): TGCGCCAGCAGCTGGGGGACAGCCGAAAACACCGGGGAGCTGTTTTTT. Translating it yields CASSWGTAENTGELFF.